The source of this T cell receptor (beta chain) is a study of blood T cell repertoires in COVID-19. Background on the study: The samples span acute and convalescent COVID-19 from the United States, Italy and Spain. T cells, B-cell-depleted T cells, or PBMCs provided the cDNA or gDNA that served as material.

Germline-derived CDR1 and CDR2 are SGHAT and FQNNGV. The length of the CDR3 is 17 residues. V was clipped by 4 bases and J by 8 bases, with 24 bases between them. Authors' methods: Estimated nucleated cell counts came from reference gene primer amplification. Repertoires were generated with immunoSEQ multiplex PCR, while TCRdb's copy carries only in-frame clones and drops some. Clonal size and the V and J genes are those of that table, whereas D and trimming came from the DNA. The sample records 100,000 or so clones, approximately 91% being singletons. V and J are TRBV11-2 and TRBJ2-1; maybe TRBD2 (6 bases). The sequence derives from a man between 45 and 60 years old with acute or convalescent COVID-19. The sample comprised peripheral blood. The CDR3 coding sequence is TGTGCCAGCAGCTCCCCCGGGAGAGCGCTTCGGTCGGATGAGCAGTTCTTC. It yields the protein CASSSPGRALRSDEQFF. Full variable domain (remainder filled in from reference TRBV11-2 and TRBJ2-1): EAGVAQSPRYKIIEKRQSVAFWCNPISGHATLYWYQQILGQGPKLLIQFQNNGVVDDSQLPKDRFSAERLKGVDSTLKIQPAKLEDSAVYLCASSSPGRALRSDEQFFGPGTRLTVL.